These 8 T cell receptor beta chains share one sample of origin, sequenced in a study of T cells in Graves' hyperthyroidism and ophthalmopathy. What was amplified from RNA transcripts were TCR beta CDR3 regions. First-round RT-PCR of the TCR CDR3 relied on the HTBI primer set. TCRdb itself ran the multiplex PCR reads through MiXCR, one entry per CDR3 protein. The sample includes approximately 370,000 distinct CDR3 sequences, about a sixth seen only once; the top ten take 34%. Sequenced material: blood. These receptors came from a woman between 25 and 40 years old with Graves' hyperthyroidism that later progressed to Graves' ophthalmopathy.

In this sample, this clonotype turned up a few times. The V call is TRBV5-1, the J call TRBJ2-5; 9 bases are a match to TRBD1. Germline CDR1 SGHRS, CDR2 YFSETQ. After removal of 7 bases from V and 7 bases from J, the junction contained 8 bases not matched to a gene. The CDR3 loop spans 13 amino acids. The CDR3 loop is CASRGTGSTTQYF. CDR3 DNA: TGCGCCAGCCGTGGGACAGGGTCTACGACCCAGTACTTC.

Only a few counts were recorded for this clonotype. The CDR3 sequence: CASTSVGISSYNEQFF. CDR3 DNA: TGTGCCAGCACGTCCGTCGGCATTTCATCCTACAATGAGCAGTTCTTC. This chain links TRBV28 with TRBJ2-1; D gene ambiguous. The CDR3 spans 16 residues. Germline values: CDR1 MDHEN, CDR2 SYDVKM. With 7 bases removed from V and 1 base from J, the gap between germline ends came to 17 bases. The full variable domain, rest sourced from reference TRBV28 and TRBJ2-1, is DVKVTQSSRYLVKRTGEKVFLECVQDMDHENMFWYRQDPGLGLRLIYFSYDVKMKEKGDIPEGYSVSREKKERFSLILESASTNQTSMYLCASTSVGISSYNEQFFGPGTRLTVL.

In its sample, this clonotype was seen a few times. The J gene is TRBJ1-3, the V gene TRBV7-9, with D possibly being TRBD1 (5 bases). Trimming took 0 bases from V and 0 from J, leaving 15 bases between them. Per germline, CDR1 SEHNR and CDR2 FQNEAQ (reference sequence). The CDR3 runs to 18 residues. The CDR3 sequence is CASSLARVGTSSGNTIYF. The CDR3 DNA is TGTGCCAGCAGCTTAGCGAGAGTGGGGACCTCCTCTGGAAACACCATATATTTT.

To note about this clonotype: This may stem from a read error, because a much larger clone lies one nucleotide away. The CDR3 ends on some other residue instead of the conserved phenylalanine or tryptophan, so this is likely a read error. This chain's CDR3 is CASSYSTGASPLHL. The DNA for the CDR3 is TGTGCCAGCAGTTACTCAACAGGGGCTTCACCCCTCCACCTT. The chain uses TRBV6-2 or TRBV6-3 and TRBJ1-6; 7 positions agree with TRBD1. Germline trimming cut 0 bases from V and 9 bases from J; bases unmatched to any gene: 2. CDR1 MNHEY and CDR2 SVGEGT come from the germline V gene. The CDR3 sequence is 14 residues long.

This clonotype was seen repeatedly, ten times or more. V and J are TRBV30 and TRBJ1-2; D unclear. V lost 8 bases to trimming and J lost 4 bases, with 17 bases between them. The CDR3 loop spans 13 amino acids. Germline V gene data show CDR1 as GTSNPN and CDR2 as SVGIG (reference sequence). CDR3 loop: CALHNEHFYGYTF. The CDR3 region has the DNA TGTGCCCTACACAACGAACATTTCTATGGCTACACCTTC.

This clonotype was picked up many times. The rearrangement joins TRBV24-1 to TRBJ2-2, with TRBD1 matching 8 bases. This CDR3 region has 15 residues. Unmatched junction bases numbered 10, after V lost 9 bases and J lost 5 bases. Germline CDR1 KGHDR, CDR2 SFDVKD. CDR3 nucleotide sequence: TGTGCCACCCGGCCTAGGACAGGGAAAACCGGGGAGCTGTTTTTT. This sequence encodes CATRPRTGKTGELFF.

This clonotype was detected only a few times. The chain has TRBV9 and TRBJ1-4, with a weak D call TRBD1 (5 bases). The CDR3 contains 18 residues. Germline loops: CDR1 SGDLS, CDR2 YYNGEE. Trimming removed 0 bases at V and 2 bases at J, with 17 bases between. Here the CDR3 DNA reads TGTGCCAGCAGCGTAGGCGGGCAGGGAGGGAAGACTAATGAAAAACTGTTTTTT. Protein sequence: CASSVGGQGGKTNEKLFF.

At least ten counts were recorded for this clonotype. This chain connects TRBV12-3 or TRBV12-4 to TRBJ1-1, with D unresolved. Trimming stripped 3 bases from V and 0 bases from J, with 14 bases between. The CDR3 has 16 amino acids. In DNA form, the CDR3 reads TGTGCCAGCAGTTTTTCCCAGTGGACGATGAACACTGAAGCTTTCTTT. The encoded protein is CASSFSQWTMNTEAFF.